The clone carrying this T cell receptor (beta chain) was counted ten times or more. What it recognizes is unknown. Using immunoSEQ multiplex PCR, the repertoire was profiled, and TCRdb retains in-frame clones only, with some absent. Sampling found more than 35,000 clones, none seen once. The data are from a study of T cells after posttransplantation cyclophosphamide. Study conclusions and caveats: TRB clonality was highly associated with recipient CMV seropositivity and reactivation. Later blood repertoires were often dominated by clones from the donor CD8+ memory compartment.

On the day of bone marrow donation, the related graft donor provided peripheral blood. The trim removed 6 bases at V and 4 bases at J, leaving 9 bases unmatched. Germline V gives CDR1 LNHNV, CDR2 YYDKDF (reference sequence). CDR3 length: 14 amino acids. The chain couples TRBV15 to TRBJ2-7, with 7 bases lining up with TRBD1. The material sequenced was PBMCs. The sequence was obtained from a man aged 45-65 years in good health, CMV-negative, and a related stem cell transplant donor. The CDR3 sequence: CATRIPGQYYEQYF. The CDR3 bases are TGTGCCACCAGGATACCGGGACAGTATTACGAGCAGTACTTC.